This T cell receptor (beta chain) was found in a study of Graves' ophthalmopathy and Graves' hyperthyroidism. Investigators amplified TCR beta CDR3 regions from RNA transcripts. Investigators did first-round RT-PCR with HTBI primers, then second-round multiplex PCR. TCRdb processed the multiplex PCR reads anew with MiXCR; each CDR3 protein has one entry. Of 1 million to 1.3 million distinct CDR3 sequences in the sample, about two fifths were seen once. This CDR3 region has 14 residues. Germline loops: CDR1 SGHTA, CDR2 FQGNSA. Input material: peripheral blood or thyroid tissue (not recorded which). The clonotype comes from an adult man with Graves' hyperthyroidism. The rearrangement links TRBV7-2 to TRBJ2-7, with TRBD1 matching over 9 bases. The J call is doubtful: the DNA matches TRBJ2-1 better. The CDR3 loop is CASSPSQGAHEQFF. The CDR3 nucleotides are TGTGCCAGCAGCCCGTCACAGGGGGCGCATGAGCAGTTCTTC.